Sequencing of this TCR beta chain was carried out in a study of CD8 T cells in Susac syndrome. Negative isolation was applied to CD8+ and CD4+ T cells, and FACS enrichment was applied to TEMRA cells. The CDR3 has 14 amino acids. CDR1 SGHRS and CDR2 YFSETQ come from the germline V gene. Trimming left V 0 bases short and J 6 bases short, with 12 bases between. A quantity of roughly 0.5 to 1 ug RNA underwent reverse transcription using random hexamers. It was immunoSEQ multiplex PCR that amplified TCR beta CDR3 across 54 Vbeta and 13 Jbeta. TCRdb used MiXCR to reprocess the immunoSEQ multiplex PCR reads, holding one entry per CDR3 protein. Of about 23,000 distinct CDR3 sequences in the sample, 90% to 95% were seen once.

The V gene is TRBV5-1, the J gene TRBJ1-2, with D unclear. Source material: CD8+ T cells from PBMCs. The source of this sequence is a human donor with Susac syndrome. The CDR3 is CASSLEFSHDGYTF. CDR3 nucleotide sequence: TGCGCCAGCAGCTTGGAATTTTCCCACGATGGCTACACCTTC.